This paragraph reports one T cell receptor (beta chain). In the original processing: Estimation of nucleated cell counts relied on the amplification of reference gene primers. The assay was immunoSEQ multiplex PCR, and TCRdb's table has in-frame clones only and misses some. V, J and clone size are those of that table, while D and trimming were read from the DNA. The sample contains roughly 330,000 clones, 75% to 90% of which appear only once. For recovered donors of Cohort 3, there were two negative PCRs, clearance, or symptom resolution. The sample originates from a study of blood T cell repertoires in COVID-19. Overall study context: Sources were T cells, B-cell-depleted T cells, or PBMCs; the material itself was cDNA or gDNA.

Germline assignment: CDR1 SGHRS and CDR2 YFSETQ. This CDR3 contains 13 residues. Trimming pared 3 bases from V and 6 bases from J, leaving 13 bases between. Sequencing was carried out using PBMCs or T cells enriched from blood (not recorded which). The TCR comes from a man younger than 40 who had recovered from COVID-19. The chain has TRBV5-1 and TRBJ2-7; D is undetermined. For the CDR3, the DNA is TGCGCCAGCAGCTCTGGTTGGGCAGCCGAGCAGTACTTC. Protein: CASSSGWAAEQYF. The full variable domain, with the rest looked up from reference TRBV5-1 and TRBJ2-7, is KAGVTQTPRYLIKTRGQQVTLSCSPISGHRSVSWYQQTPGQGLQFLFEYFSETQRNKGNFPGRFSGRQFSNSRSEMNVSTLELGDSALYLCASSSGWAAEQYFGPGTRLTVT.